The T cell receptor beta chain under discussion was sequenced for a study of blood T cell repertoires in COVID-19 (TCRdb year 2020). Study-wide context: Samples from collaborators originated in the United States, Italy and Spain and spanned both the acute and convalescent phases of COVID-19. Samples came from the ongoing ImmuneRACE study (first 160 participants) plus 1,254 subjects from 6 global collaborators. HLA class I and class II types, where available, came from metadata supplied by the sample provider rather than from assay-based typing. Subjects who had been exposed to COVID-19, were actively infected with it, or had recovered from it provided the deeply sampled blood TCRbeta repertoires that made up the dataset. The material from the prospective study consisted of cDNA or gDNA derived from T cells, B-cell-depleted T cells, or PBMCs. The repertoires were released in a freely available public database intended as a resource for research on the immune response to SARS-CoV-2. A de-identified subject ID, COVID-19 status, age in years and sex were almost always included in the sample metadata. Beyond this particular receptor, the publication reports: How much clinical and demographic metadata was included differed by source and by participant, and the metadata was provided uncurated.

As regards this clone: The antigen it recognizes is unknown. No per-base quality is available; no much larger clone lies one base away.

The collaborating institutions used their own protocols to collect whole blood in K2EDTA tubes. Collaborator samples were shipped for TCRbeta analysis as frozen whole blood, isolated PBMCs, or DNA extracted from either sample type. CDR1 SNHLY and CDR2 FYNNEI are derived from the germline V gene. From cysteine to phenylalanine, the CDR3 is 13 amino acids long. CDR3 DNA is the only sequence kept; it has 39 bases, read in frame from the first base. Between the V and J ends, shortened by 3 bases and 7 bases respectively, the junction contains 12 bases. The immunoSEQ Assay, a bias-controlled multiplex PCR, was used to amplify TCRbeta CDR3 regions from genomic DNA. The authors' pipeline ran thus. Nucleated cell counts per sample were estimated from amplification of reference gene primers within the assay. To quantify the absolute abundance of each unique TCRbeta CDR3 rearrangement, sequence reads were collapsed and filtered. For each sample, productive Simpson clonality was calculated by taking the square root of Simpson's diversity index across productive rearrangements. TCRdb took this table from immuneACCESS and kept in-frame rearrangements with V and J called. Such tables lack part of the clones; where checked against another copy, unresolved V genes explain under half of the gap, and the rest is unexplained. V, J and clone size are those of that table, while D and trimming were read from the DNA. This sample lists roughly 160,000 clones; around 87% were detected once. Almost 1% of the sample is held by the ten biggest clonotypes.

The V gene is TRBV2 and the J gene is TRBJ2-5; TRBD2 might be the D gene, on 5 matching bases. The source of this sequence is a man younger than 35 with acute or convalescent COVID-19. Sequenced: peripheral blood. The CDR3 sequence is CASSDIGKGTQYF. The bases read TGTGCCAGCAGTGATATCGGGAAGGGGACCCAGTACTTC.